Listed here are 28 T cell receptor beta chains from one sample, sequenced in a study of T cells in Graves' hyperthyroidism and ophthalmopathy. Researchers took RNA transcripts and amplified the TCR beta CDR3 regions from them. First-round RT-PCR targeting the TCR CDR3 was performed with the HTBI primer set. TCRdb called the multiplex PCR reads again in MiXCR, with one record for every CDR3 protein. The table has over 550,000 distinct CDR3 sequences, approximately 16% seen once; the top ten hold around 18%. The specimen was blood. These receptors were obtained from a young woman with Graves' hyperthyroidism.

In this sample, this clonotype turned up a few times. The V and J genes are TRBV30 and TRBJ1-5; D gene ambiguous. This CDR3 contains 13 residues. Trimming took 0 bases from V and 2 from J, leaving 5 bases between them. Germline assignment: CDR1 GTSNPN and CDR2 SVGIG (reference sequence). The CDR3 loop reads CAWSVAGNQPQHF. CDR3 bases: TGTGCCTGGAGTGTTGCGGGCAATCAGCCCCAGCATTTT.

This clonotype appeared a few times. The chain employs TRBV7-9 and TRBJ2-7, with 10 bases aligning to TRBD2. Germline-derived CDR1 and CDR2 are SEHNR and FQNEAQ (reference sequence). The CDR3 contains 18 residues. V was clipped by 3 bases and J by 6 bases; unmatched bases: 17. The CDR3 region has the DNA TGTGCCAGCAGCTTCAGGTCAATAGCGGGAGGAATCCCTACCGAGCAGTACTTC. This encodes CASSFRSIAGGIPTEQYF.

The chain employs TRBV7-2 and TRBJ2-3; 12 bases are shared with TRBD2. Germline V gives CDR1 SGHTA, CDR2 FQGNSA. This CDR3 contains 16 residues. The junction had 7 bases not matched to a gene; V was cut back by 3 bases and J by 6 bases. CDR3 residues: CASSLTSGRGVDTQYF. The CDR3 nucleotides read TGTGCCAGCAGCTTGACTAGCGGGAGAGGGGTGGATACGCAGTATTTT.

This chain links TRBV5-1 with TRBJ1-2, with D possibly matching TRBD1 (6 bases). The germline V gene encodes CDR1 SGHRS and CDR2 YFSETQ. This CDR3 spans 15 amino acids. V was trimmed by 2 bases and J by 6 bases, leaving 17 bases between them. The CDR3 region is CASSFLVTGTDGYTF. In DNA, the CDR3 is TGCGCCAGCAGCTTCTTAGTGACAGGAACTGATGGCTACACCTTC.

At least ten counts were recorded for this clonotype. V is TRBV27 and J is TRBJ1-5, with D uncertain. Germline CDR1 reads MNHEY; CDR2 reads SMNVEV (reference sequence). The CDR3 loop spans 17 amino acids. Between the trimmed V and J ends, which lost 3 bases and 0 bases, there was a span of 15 bases. The CDR3 here is CASSFNGLGSSNQPQHF. The DNA for the CDR3 is TGTGCCAGCAGTTTTAACGGCTTGGGGAGTAGCAATCAGCCCCAGCATTTT.

There are a few counts of this clonotype. The chain combines TRBV29-1 with TRBJ1-2; TRBD1 agrees at 9 bases. V dropped 3 bases and J dropped 2; count of bases not matched to a gene: 4. In germline, CDR1 is SQVTM, CDR2 ANQGSEA. The CDR3 has 14 amino acids. The CDR3 DNA reads TGCAGCGTTGATGGGGACAGGGAGAACTATGGCTACACCTTC. Translating it yields CSVDGDRENYGYTF.

This clonotype was found a few times. J is TRBJ2-4 and V is TRBV6-2 or TRBV6-3; D ambiguous. The germline V gene encodes CDR1 MNHEY and CDR2 SVGEGT. The CDR3 is 12 amino acids. The ends were cut back, 6 bases at V and 9 bases at J, with 12 bases in the middle. The CDR3 bases are TGTGCCAGCAGGGTTTCTCGAGGCATTCAGTACTTC. It encodes CASRVSRGIQYF.

The gene calls are TRBV5-6 and TRBJ1-5; D is possibly TRBD1 (6 bases). V lost 0 bases to trimming and J lost 4 bases, with 8 bases between them. Per the germline V gene, CDR1 is SGHDT and CDR2 is YYEEEE. This CDR3 contains 14 residues. In DNA form, the CDR3 reads TGTGCCAGCAGCTTGGGGGACAAAAATCAGCCCCAGCATTTT. Protein sequence: CASSLGDKNQPQHF.

This clonotype was observed at least ten times. V usage is TRBV10-1 and J usage is TRBJ1-5; D gene ambiguous. The germline V gene has CDR1 WNHNN and CDR2 SYGVQD (reference sequence). CDR3 length: 13 residues. V gave up 3 bases and J gave up 3 bases, with 6 bases separating them. The CDR3: CASSDGFNQPQHF. In DNA form, the CDR3 reads TGCGCCAGCAGTGACGGGTTCAATCAGCCCCAGCATTTT.

This clonotype came up many times. In DNA form, the CDR3 reads TGTGCCAGCAGTCAGGGACAGGGAACAGATACGCAGTATTTT. Translating it yields CASSQGQGTDTQYF. This chain joins TRBV12-3 or TRBV12-4 and TRBJ2-3; 9 bases map to TRBD1. The junction had 3 bases not matched to a gene; V was cut back by 5 bases and J by 3 bases. The length of the CDR3 is 14 residues.

This clonotype was seen ten or more times. The rearrangement joins TRBV20-1 to TRBJ1-5, with a tentative D call TRBD1 (5 bases). The length of the CDR3 is 15 residues. V was pared by 6 bases and J by 1 base, with 16 bases between. CDR1 and CDR2 from the germline V gene are DFQATT and SNEGSKA (reference sequence). The CDR3 loop reads CSAALQGLSNQPQHF. CDR3 bases: TGCAGTGCCGCCCTCCAGGGTCTGAGCAATCAGCCCCAGCATTTT.

Regarding this clonotype: A much larger clone is a single base away; this may be a read error. The rearrangement joins TRBV3-1 to TRBJ2-7, with D maybe TRBD2 (5 bases). CDR1 and CDR2 from the germline V gene are LGHDT and YNNKEL (reference sequence). The CDR3 is 14 residues long. CDR3 sequence: CASSSTDGGYELYF. In DNA, the CDR3 is TGTGCCAGCAGCTCTACCGACGGAGGCTACGAGCTGTACTTC.

The V call is TRBV3-1, the J call TRBJ2-2, with D possibly matching TRBD1 (5 bases). V was trimmed by 0 bases and J by 8 bases, leaving 19 bases between them. Germline CDR1 is LGHDT and CDR2 is YNNKEL (reference sequence). The CDR3 is 17 amino acids. The CDR3: CASSQDLGATTPGELFF. CDR3 nucleotide sequence: TGTGCCAGCAGCCAAGATCTTGGGGCCACCACACCGGGGGAGCTGTTTTTT.

The chain joins TRBV2 to TRBJ2-7; D gene ambiguous. The CDR3 sequence is 11 residues long. In germline, CDR1 is SNHLY, CDR2 FYNNEI. V dropped 4 bases and J dropped 8 bases, with 9 bases sitting between them. CDR3 nucleotide sequence: TGTGCCAGCAGTGTTGGCAGAAAGCAGTACTTC. This translates into CASSVGRKQYF.

This clonotype turned up a few times. The V call is TRBV20-1, the J call TRBJ1-5, with TRBD1 identical over 8 bases. CDR1 and CDR2 from the germline V gene are DFQATT and SNEGSKA (reference sequence). CDR3 length: 16 amino acids. The J segment lost 5 bases and the V segment lost 3 bases, leaving 12 bases of the junction unmatched. This CDR3 reads CSASTRGPMLDQPQHF. CDR3 bases: TGCAGTGCTAGCACCAGGGGGCCTATGTTGGATCAGCCCCAGCATTTT.

This clonotype was counted ten times or more. The genes are TRBV18 and TRBJ1-5, with D tentatively TRBD1 (5 bases). V was cut by 3 bases and J by 1 base, with 10 bases left in between. Germline V gene sequence: CDR1 KGHSH, CDR2 LQKENI. The CDR3 has 15 amino acids. The CDR3 DNA reads as TGTGCCAGCTCACCCCCAGGGTTGAGCAATCAGCCCCAGCATTTT. Protein: CASSPPGLSNQPQHF.

The J gene is TRBJ2-2, the V gene TRBV7-9; D might be TRBD1 (6 bases). The germline gives CDR1 SEHNR, CDR2 FQNEAQ (reference sequence). The CDR3 contains 16 residues. The V and J ends lost 5 bases and 1 base respectively, with 14 bases between them. In nucleotides, the CDR3 is TGTGCCAGCAGCCAACATTGGACAGTGAACACCGGGGAGCTGTTTTTT. Amino acid sequence: CASSQHWTVNTGELFF.

Ten or more counts support this clonotype. The chain uses TRBV27 and TRBJ2-5; 7 bases are a match to TRBD1. Germline CDR1 is MNHEY and CDR2 is SMNVEV (reference sequence). CDR3 length equals 14 residues. With 3 bases clipped from V and 1 base from J, the junction kept 2 bases outside the gene matches. CDR3 DNA sequence: TGTGCCAGCAGTTTCCGGGACAGCCAAGAGACCCAGTACTTC. Protein product: CASSFRDSQETQYF.

This clonotype was seen repeatedly, ten times or more. The chain employs TRBV11-2 and TRBJ2-1; TRBD1 might be the D (6 bases). The germline gives CDR1 SGHAT, CDR2 FQNNGV. Between the trimmed V and J ends, which lost 5 bases and 2 bases, there was a span of 16 bases. The length of the CDR3 is 16 residues. CDR3 nucleotide sequence: TGTGCCAGCAGCCAGGGAGATTGGACAGCCTACAATGAGCAGTTCTTC. This encodes CASSQGDWTAYNEQFF.

CDR3 in DNA: TGTGCCAGCAGCGGCCGGGGCTACGAGCAGTACGTC. Its protein is CASSGRGYEQYV. The chain combines TRBV3-1 with TRBJ2-7; D may be TRBD2 (5 bases). From germline, CDR1 is LGHDT and CDR2 YNNKEL (reference sequence). There are 12 residues in the CDR3. Trimming stripped 5 bases from V and 3 bases from J, with 8 bases between.

The rearrangement joins TRBV20-1 to TRBJ2-7, with D maybe TRBD1 (6 bases). CDR3 size: 14 residues. The ends were cut back, 5 bases at V and 4 bases at J, with 18 bases in the middle. Germline loops: CDR1 DFQATT, CDR2 SNEGSKA (reference sequence). In DNA, the CDR3 is TGCAGTGCTCCCGCGGCAGGGGTGGTTTACGAGCAGTACTTC. This gives the protein CSAPAAGVVYEQYF.

This clonotype was counted once. The rearrangement links TRBV28 to TRBJ2-5; possibly TRBD2 for D (6 bases). The V gene lost 3 bases and the J gene lost 1 base, with 12 bases spanning the gap. The CDR3 spans 15 residues. Germline V gives CDR1 MDHEN, CDR2 SYDVKM. CDR3 sequence: CASSFNLGGQETQYF. The CDR3 coding sequence is TGTGCCAGCAGTTTTAATCTGGGGGGCCAAGAGACCCAGTACTTC.

This clonotype was picked up many times. This chain uses TRBV10-2 with TRBJ2-7, with 10 bases matching TRBD2. Germline V gene lookup returns CDR1 WSHSY and CDR2 SAAADI. The J segment lost 0 bases and the V segment lost 3 bases, leaving 2 bases of the junction unmatched. This CDR3 is built from 15 residues. The DNA for the CDR3 is TGCGCCAGCAGTGATAGCGGGGGGAGCTCCTACGAGCAGTACTTC. Residues: CASSDSGGSSYEQYF.

In this sample, this clonotype turned up a few times. The genes are TRBV10-3 and TRBJ1-6; TRBD1 is a possible D gene (6 bases). Germline V gives CDR1 ENHRY, CDR2 SYGVKD. V lost 10 bases to trimming and J lost 4 bases, with 17 bases between them. This CDR3 is built from 15 residues. CDR3 loop: CANTQGQSYNSPLHF. The CDR3 DNA follows: TGTGCCAATACCCAAGGACAGTCTTATAATTCACCCCTCCACTTT.

The V call is TRBV20-1, the J call TRBJ1-5; D uncertain. Germline V gives CDR1 DFQATT, CDR2 SNEGSKA (reference sequence). Trimming left V 5 bases short and J 0 bases short, with 14 bases between. The CDR3 is 15 residues long. CDR3 sequence: CSALDQLFSNQPQHF. DNA of the CDR3: TGCAGTGCTCTGGACCAGCTTTTTAGCAATCAGCCCCAGCATTTT.

This chain uses TRBV5-1 with TRBJ1-4; 7 bases are a match to TRBD1. CDR1 and CDR2 (germline): SGHRS, YFSETQ. Trimming cost V 2 bases and J 10 bases; bases outside gene matches: 11. CDR3 length: 15 amino acids. The CDR3 DNA reads as TGCGCCAGCAGCTTTTCTAGACGAGGGGGCGGAAAACTGTTTTTT. Translating gives CASSFSRRGGGKLFF.

Only a few counts were recorded for this clonotype. CDR3 sequence (DNA): TGCGCCAGCAGCACAAACAGGGAAGGCTATGGCTACACCTTC. It encodes CASSTNREGYGYTF. V gene TRBV5-1 combines with J gene TRBJ1-2; D might be TRBD1 (6 bases). Germline values: CDR1 SGHRS, CDR2 YFSETQ. V was trimmed by 4 bases and J by 4 bases, leaving 14 bases between them. The CDR3 loop spans 14 amino acids.

This clonotype was seen repeatedly, ten times or more. The chain has TRBV20-1 and TRBJ2-7; maybe TRBD2 (6 bases). The length of the CDR3 is 13 residues. Trimming took 5 bases from V and 2 from J, leaving 13 bases between them. Looked up from germline, CDR1 is DFQATT and CDR2 is SNEGSKA (reference sequence). The CDR3 DNA follows: TGCAGTGCTCTGCGGGACGGAACCTACGAGCAGTACTTC. Protein: CSALRDGTYEQYF.